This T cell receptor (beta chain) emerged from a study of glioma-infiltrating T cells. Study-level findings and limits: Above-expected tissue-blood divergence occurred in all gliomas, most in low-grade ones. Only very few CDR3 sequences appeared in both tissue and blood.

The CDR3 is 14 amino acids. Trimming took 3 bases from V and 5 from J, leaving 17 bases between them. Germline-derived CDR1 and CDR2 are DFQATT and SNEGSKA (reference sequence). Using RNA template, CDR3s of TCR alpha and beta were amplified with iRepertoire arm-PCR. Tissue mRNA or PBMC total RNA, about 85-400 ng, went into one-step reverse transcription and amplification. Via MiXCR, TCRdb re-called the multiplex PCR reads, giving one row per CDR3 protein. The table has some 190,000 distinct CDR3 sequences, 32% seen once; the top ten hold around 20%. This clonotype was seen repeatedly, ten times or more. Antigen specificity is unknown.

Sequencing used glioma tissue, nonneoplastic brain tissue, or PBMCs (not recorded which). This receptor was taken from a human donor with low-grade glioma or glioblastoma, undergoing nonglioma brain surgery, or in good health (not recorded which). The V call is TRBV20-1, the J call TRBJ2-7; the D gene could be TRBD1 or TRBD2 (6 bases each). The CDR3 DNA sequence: TGCAGTGCTAGGAGTCGGGGGCTGGTCGACGAGCAGTACTTC. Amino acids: CSARSRGLVDEQYF.